This T cell receptor (beta chain) was recorded in a study of T cells in localized non-small cell lung cancer. Findings and caveats of the study: Analysis by sequencing included only one tumor region, so heterogeneity remains possible. Adjacent lung exhibited a median of around 60 among the 100 most abundant tumor clones.

Clones were read by immunoSEQ multiplex PCR, and TCRdb kept only the in-frame ones, dropping some. The sample includes 40,000 to 65,000 clones, 75% to 90% of them seen just once. V dropped 1 base and J dropped 1 base, with 12 bases sitting between them. The CDR3 sequence is 16 residues long. Germline V gene data show CDR1 as SGHDT and CDR2 as YYEEEE. Details on this clone: Its antigen is unidentified.

Sequences were derived from peripheral blood mononuclear cells, sampled before any cancer treatment. This clonotype was obtained from a man between 40 and 70 years old with stage III lung adenocarcinoma. The rearrangement joins TRBV5-6 to TRBJ2-1; the D gene is possibly TRBD1 (6 bases). The CDR3 coding sequence is TGTGCCAGCAGCTTGAATGGGGGCGCGTCCTACAATGAGCAGTTCTTC. Its translation: CASSLNGGASYNEQFF.